This TCR beta chain was captured in a study of shared clonotypes between healthy human individuals. Study-level information: Every donor yielded three CD4 naive, three CD4 memory, two CD8 naive and one CD8 memory plate.

Terminally differentiated effector memory CD45RA+ cells were left out of the naive CD8 fraction, which was CD45RO-negative and positively selected for CCR7. Per the germline V gene, CDR1 is MDHEN and CDR2 is SYDVKM. V lost 5 bases, J lost 6 bases, and 14 bases stayed unmatched. The length of the CDR3 is 16 residues. Libraries were prepared by immunoSEQ multiplex PCR; TCRdb keeps only in-frame clonotypes and omits some of them. The data hold around 1.9 million clones, with just under 95% observed a single time. The receptor's source is a man aged 18 to 29 in good health. Some clones in this sample may be carry-over from other donors' samples. The sample taken for sequencing was naive CD8+ T cells from PBMCs. The V call is TRBV28, the J call TRBJ2-7; 9 positions match TRBD1. CDR3 DNA sequence: TGTGCCAGCAGTCCGCCTCCCCGGGACAGGGCCCCCGAGCAGTACTTC. Encoded protein: CASSPPPRDRAPEQYF.